Detailed here is one T cell receptor beta chain. Its specificity is unknown. The data were taken from a study of siplizumab effects on memory and regulatory T cells. Study-wide results and limits: Proliferating Tregs' suppressive function in siplizumab cultures went unconfirmed. No more than a minor fraction of alloreactive clones could be traced back to unstimulated subsets. Versus approximately 27% in controls, the mappable alloreactive CD4+ clones averaged roughly 75% Treg-derived with siplizumab. Greater diversity than memory cells seemed evident in naive T cells, which also appeared to be major alloresponse contributors.

In germline, CDR1 is SGHRS, CDR2 YFSETQ. The CDR3 covers 13 residues. V gave up 3 bases and J gave up 7 bases; unmatched junction bases: 5. The assay was immunoSEQ multiplex PCR, and TCRdb's table has in-frame clones only and misses some. The table includes tens of thousands of clones, 88% detected once. This TCR came from a human donor in good health. The chain has TRBV5-1 and TRBJ2-7; 9 nucleotides align to TRBD2. The sample was Tregs sorted from blood. The DNA of the CDR3 is TGCGCCAGCAGCTGGGGACTAGCATGGGAGCAGTACTTC. This codes for CASSWGLAWEQYF.